The entry that follows covers one T cell receptor (beta chain) sequence. Antigen specificity is unknown. This record comes from a study of graft-versus-host responses after intestinal transplantation. Study-wide points: When patients had graft-donor T cell macrochimerism, their allografts held high graft-versus-host to host-versus-graft clonal ratios.

Germline assignment: CDR1 LNHDA and CDR2 SQIVND (reference sequence). Trimming took off 4 bases at V and 0 bases at J, with 6 bases between the two ends. CDR3 length equals 13 residues. The protocol was immunoSEQ multiplex PCR, while the TCRdb copy is restricted to in-frame clones and leaves out a portion. This table holds about 120,000 clones, 90% found once. The sequenced sample was unstimulated CD4+ T cells sorted from spleen or lymph node cells, obtained before intestinal transplant. V and J are TRBV19 and TRBJ2-5, with D uncertain. This TCR derives from a human donor who received an intestinal transplant. The CDR3 nucleotides are TGTGCCAGTAGTACCCTTAACCAAGAGACCCAGTACTTC. This sequence encodes CASSTLNQETQYF.